These T cell receptor beta chains were read from a single sample in a study of blood T cell repertoires in COVID-19. Using immunoSEQ multiplex PCR, the repertoire was profiled, and TCRdb retains in-frame clones only, with some absent. The sample includes 200,000 or so clones, 75% to 90% of them seen just once. Sequenced material: peripheral blood. These receptors were taken from a man between 65 and 85 years old with active or convalescent COVID-19. Both conserved end residues are part of each CDR3.

J gene: TRBJ2-1
CDR3 length: 16
V gene: TRBV11-3
CDR3 protein: CASSLDSRRRGGEQFF

J gene: TRBJ2-3
CDR3 length: 16
V gene: TRBV3-1/TRBV3-2
CDR3 protein: CASSQGGTSGVETQYF

J gene: TRBJ2-3
CDR3 length: 14
V gene: TRBV2
CDR3 protein: CASKAGVGTDTQYF

J gene: TRBJ2-7
CDR3 length: 14
V gene: TRBV19
CDR3 protein: CASSTWDRYYEQYF

J gene: TRBJ2-1
CDR3 length: 15
V gene: TRBV4-1
CDR3 protein: CASSQEGRVIDEQFF

J gene: TRBJ2-7
CDR3 length: 15
V gene: TRBV6-5
CDR3 protein: CASTERNRVSYEQYF

J gene: TRBJ2-1
CDR3 length: 15
V gene: TRBV6-5
CDR3 protein: CASKTSGNSYNEQFF

J gene: TRBJ1-5
CDR3 length: 11
V gene: TRBV20-1
CDR3 protein: CSASLGTTQHF

J gene: TRBJ1-2
CDR3 length: 14
V gene: TRBV7-9
CDR3 protein: CASSLAGQGAGYTF

J gene: TRBJ1-2
CDR3 length: 16
V gene: TRBV7-2
CDR3 protein: CASSLDTGPSNYGYTF

J gene: TRBJ1-4
CDR3 length: 13
V gene: TRBV9
CDR3 protein: CASSVGRTGGLFF

J gene: TRBJ2-2
CDR3 length: 13
V gene: TRBV28
CDR3 protein: CASGRGGTGELFF

J gene: TRBJ1-2
CDR3 length: 14
V gene: TRBV27
CDR3 protein: CASSLSVGGYGYTF

J gene: TRBJ2-3
CDR3 length: 15
V gene: TRBV19
CDR3 protein: CASSMGRVSTDTQYF

J gene: TRBJ2-2
CDR3 length: 16
V gene: TRBV19
CDR3 protein: CASSIRGGHYTGELFF

J gene: TRBJ1-3
CDR3 length: 18
V gene: TRBV7-9
CDR3 protein: CASSLATGTGLFGNTIYF

J gene: TRBJ1-5
CDR3 length: 15
V gene: TRBV5-8
CDR3 protein: CASSLSGTVYQPQHF

J gene: TRBJ1-2
CDR3 length: 13
V gene: TRBV7-8
CDR3 protein: CASSSDYRGGYTF

J gene: TRBJ2-6
CDR3 length: 13
V gene: TRBV25-1
CDR3 protein: CATATSGANVLTF

J gene: TRBJ1-4
CDR3 length: 15
V gene: TRBV5-1
CDR3 protein: CASTIQGATNEKLFF

J gene: TRBJ1-2
CDR3 length: 14
V gene: TRBV30
CDR3 protein: CAWSVQGQYYGYTF

J gene: TRBJ2-1
CDR3 length: 15
V gene: TRBV28
CDR3 protein: CASSHRQVPYNEQFF

J gene: TRBJ2-1
CDR3 length: 15
V gene: TRBV4-3
CDR3 protein: CASSQGDRSEDEQFF

J gene: TRBJ1-5
CDR3 length: 14
V gene: TRBV28
CDR3 protein: CALQGVSSNQPQHF

J gene: TRBJ1-4
CDR3 length: 18
V gene: TRBV11-2
CDR3 protein: CASSPGVQGARSNEKLFF

J gene: TRBJ1-2
CDR3 length: 13
V gene: TRBV28
CDR3 protein: CASRSPGQGGYTF

J gene: TRBJ2-5
CDR3 length: 15
V gene: TRBV2
CDR3 protein: CASSALRTGTETQYF

J gene: TRBJ1-2
CDR3 length: 13
V gene: TRBV27
CDR3 protein: CASRATGQGGYTF

J gene: TRBJ1-6
CDR3 length: 16
V gene: TRBV9
CDR3 protein: CASSVAGAVGNSPLHF

J gene: TRBJ1-5
CDR3 length: 18
V gene: TRBV30
CDR3 protein: CAWSPVGLGAGGNQPQHF

J gene: TRBJ1-3
CDR3 length: 15
V gene: TRBV9
CDR3 protein: CASSADNRVGNTIYF

J gene: TRBJ2-3
CDR3 length: 17
V gene: TRBV18
CDR3 protein: CASSPPRLASSADTQYF

J gene: TRBJ1-4
CDR3 length: 12
V gene: TRBV29-1
CDR3 protein: CSVVDGNEKLFF

J gene: TRBJ1-2
CDR3 length: 13
V gene: TRBV27
CDR3 protein: CASSRRTGGGYTF

J gene: TRBJ1-2
CDR3 length: 15
V gene: TRBV6-5
CDR3 protein: CASRESLGGLYGYTF

J gene: TRBJ1-5
CDR3 length: 14
V gene: TRBV29-1
CDR3 protein: CSVSTGSSNQPQHF

J gene: TRBJ1-2
CDR3 length: 15
V gene: TRBV19
CDR3 protein: CASSMYHDRGYGYTF

J gene: TRBJ2-2
CDR3 length: 15
V gene: TRBV4-3
CDR3 protein: CASSRYRGDSGELFF

J gene: TRBJ1-4
CDR3 length: 14
V gene: TRBV9
CDR3 protein: CASSVGPTNEKLFF

J gene: TRBJ2-2
CDR3 length: 15
V gene: TRBV14
CDR3 protein: CASSPGQGGTGELFF

J gene: TRBJ2-2
CDR3 length: 16
V gene: TRBV28
CDR3 protein: CASSSGTPYNTGELFF

J gene: TRBJ2-1
CDR3 length: 16
V gene: TRBV19
CDR3 protein: CASSIPGGTSYNEQFF

J gene: TRBJ2-3
CDR3 length: 14
V gene: TRBV10-3
CDR3 protein: CAISDGGARDTQYF

J gene: TRBJ1-1
CDR3 length: 17
V gene: TRBV28
CDR3 protein: CASSLGGDRVFNTEAFF

J gene: TRBJ2-3
CDR3 length: 19
V gene: TRBV4-1
CDR3 protein: CASSQSSRDGTFRTDTQYF

J gene: TRBJ1-6
CDR3 length: 12
V gene: TRBV3-1/TRBV3-2
CDR3 protein: CASSPPNSPLHF

J gene: TRBJ2-1
CDR3 length: 16
V gene: TRBV25-1
CDR3 protein: CASSQSSGVIYNEQFF

J gene: TRBJ2-1
CDR3 length: 12
V gene: TRBV7-2
CDR3 protein: CASSSRYNEQFF

J gene: TRBJ2-5
CDR3 length: 14
V gene: TRBV18
CDR3 protein: CASSAQGLQETQYF

J gene: TRBJ2-7
CDR3 length: 15
V gene: TRBV7-8
CDR3 protein: CASKSVLAGNDEQYF

J gene: TRBJ1-1
CDR3 length: 15
V gene: TRBV9
CDR3 protein: CASSVGRSMNTEAFF

J gene: TRBJ2-7
CDR3 length: 16
V gene: TRBV21-1
CDR3 protein: CASSTRQGKSSYEQYF

J gene: TRBJ2-7
CDR3 length: 16
V gene: TRBV28
CDR3 protein: CASRDYRGQPAYEQYF

J gene: TRBJ2-5
CDR3 length: 12
V gene: TRBV6-5
CDR3 protein: CATSRGEETQYF

J gene: TRBJ2-1
CDR3 length: 15
V gene: TRBV5-5
CDR3 protein: CASSLGGQGRNEQFF

J gene: TRBJ2-1
CDR3 length: 14
V gene: TRBV6-2/TRBV6-3
CDR3 protein: CASSSPGLGFEQFF

J gene: TRBJ2-7
CDR3 length: 16
V gene: TRBV21-1
CDR3 protein: CASSRGGARYPYEQYF